The entry below gives a single T cell receptor (beta chain) sequence along with its context. Its target is not known. This CDR3 spans 13 amino acids. Germline CDR1 SEHNR, CDR2 FQNEAQ (reference sequence). V was trimmed by 8 bases and J by 6 bases, leaving 13 bases between them. The data were obtained in a study of CD8+CD57+ T cells in acquired aplastic anemia. Looking at the study overall: The DNA of sorted CD4+ and CD8+ cells averaged roughly 3.2 ug.

General observations from the study: Patients and controls had in common 25 to 30 CD8+ CDR3 sequences.

Patients chosen for sequencing had CD8+CD57+ cells that had expanded, as shown by flow cytometry. Severe acquired aplastic anemia affected all patients. Genomic DNA templated the TCR beta VDJ and CDR3 profiling. TCRdb reanalysed the reads using MiXCR and keeps one entry per CDR3 protein. The sample yields around 190,000 distinct CDR3 sequences, 48% seen once. The sequenced material came from sorted CD4+, CD8+, or CD8+CD57+ T cells (not recorded which) from PBMCs. This clonotype was obtained from a human donor with aplastic anemia. The genes are TRBV7-9 and TRBJ2-2; D is ambiguous. CDR3 DNA: TGTGCCAGCGGCCGAACGTGGGCCGGGGAGCTGTTTTTT. Translation: CASGRTWAGELFF.